This entry lists 28 T cell receptor beta chains sequenced from one sample in a study of identical twins. One entry per CDR3 protein, called by TCRdb with MiXCR from the 5' RACE reads. Of around 1.7 million distinct CDR3 sequences in the sample, about 32% are singletons; the top ten hold 0.25% to 0.3%. Sequencing used cord blood. These TCRs come from a newborn girl in good health.

The chain is built from TRBV6-5 and TRBJ2-2, with 12 bases identical to TRBD2. This CDR3 spans 18 amino acids. J was trimmed by 6 bases and V by 2 bases; bases with no gene match: 10. The germline gives CDR1 MNHEY, CDR2 SVGAGI. This CDR3 is CASSYAASGRESAGELFF. Written as DNA, the CDR3 is TGTGCCAGCAGTTACGCAGCTAGCGGGAGGGAAAGCGCCGGGGAGCTGTTTTTT.

The chain employs TRBV3-1 and TRBJ2-5; D uncertain. There are 14 residues in the CDR3. Germline CDR1 and CDR2: LGHDT and YNNKEL (reference sequence). V shed 3 bases and J shed 11 bases, with 19 bases lying between them. The CDR3 protein is CASSHHRALNEQYF. The CDR3 region has the DNA TGTGCCAGCAGCCACCACCGGGCCCTAAATGAGCAGTACTTC.

The V and J genes are TRBV20-1 and TRBJ2-1, with TRBD2 matching over 16 bases. The J segment lost 0 bases and the V segment lost 6 bases, leaving 5 bases of the junction unmatched. The CDR3 is 17 amino acids. Germline CDR1 is DFQATT and CDR2 is SNEGSKA (reference sequence). The CDR3 coding sequence is TGCAGTGCGACCGGGACTAGCGGGAGGGGCTCCTACAATGAGCAGTTCTTC. Translation gives CSATGTSGRGSYNEQFF.

The CDR3 reads CSAGVAGVSYEQYF. CDR3 bases: TGCAGTGCTGGAGTCGCAGGGGTCTCCTACGAGCAGTACTTC. The chain combines TRBV20-1 with TRBJ2-7, with D possibly TRBD1 on 6 matching bases. CDR1 is DFQATT, CDR2 SNEGSKA, per germline (reference sequence). CDR3 size: 14 residues. Deletions cut 5 bases from V and 0 bases from J, with 14 bases between.

This chain joins TRBV28 and TRBJ2-5, with D possibly being TRBD2 (6 bases). V was clipped by 5 bases and J by 1 base, with 23 bases between them. The CDR3 length is 18 residues. CDR1 is MDHEN and CDR2 is SYDVKM in the germline V gene. The CDR3 coding sequence is TGTGCCAGCAGTCTAAACATGGTGGAGGGGTGGCTCCAAGAGACCCAGTACTTC. Its translation: CASSLNMVEGWLQETQYF.

This sequence joins TRBV25-1 and TRBJ2-7; 7 bases align to TRBD2. J lost 1 base, V lost 2 bases, and 8 bases had no gene match. This CDR3 contains 16 residues. Per the germline V gene, CDR1 is MGHDK and CDR2 is SYGVNS. In DNA form, the CDR3 reads TGTGCCAGCAGTGAACGCGCGGGAGCGGTGTCCTACGAGCAGTACTTC. Encoded protein: CASSERAGAVSYEQYF.

This clonotype was observed once. This clone may be a read error of a much larger clone one base away. The V call is TRBV29-1, the J call TRBJ2-7; TRBD2 is a possible D gene (7 bases). CDR3 length: 14 amino acids. V dropped 4 bases and J dropped 7 bases, with 20 bases sitting between them. CDR1 is SQVTM, CDR2 ANQGSEA, per germline. As DNA, the CDR3 is TGCAGCGTTGTCATCGGGGGGCCCTACAATGAGCAGTACTTC. This gives the protein CSVVIGGPYNEQYF.

This sequence joins TRBV28 and TRBJ2-7, with TRBD1 as a possible D gene (5 bases). V was shortened by 2 bases and J by 1 base, with 12 bases between the two germline ends. Germline CDR1 is MDHEN and CDR2 is SYDVKM. The CDR3 is made up of 15 amino acids. The DNA of the CDR3 is TGTGCCAGCAGTTTACCGGACACGGTATCCTACGAGCAGTACTTC. Amino acids: CASSLPDTVSYEQYF.

This clonotype has a handful of counts. The chain uses TRBV27 and TRBJ2-3, with 14 positions matching TRBD2. The CDR3 is made up of 18 amino acids. The trim removed 5 bases at V and 2 bases at J, leaving 9 bases unmatched. Germline CDR1 MNHEY, CDR2 SMNVEV (reference sequence). The CDR3 loop reads CASSQGLAGVTATDTQYF. CDR3 DNA sequence: TGTGCCAGCAGTCAGGGACTAGCGGGGGTAACCGCCACAGATACGCAGTATTTT.

This chain connects TRBV5-1 to TRBJ2-3; 8 bases agree with TRBD2. The J segment lost 0 bases and the V segment lost 4 bases, leaving 7 bases of the junction unmatched. The CDR3 is 16 residues long. Germline V gene sequence: CDR1 SGHRS, CDR2 YFSETQ. The DNA of the CDR3 is TGCGCCAGCAGCATCCGGACTAGCTCTAGCACAGATACGCAGTATTTT. This codes for CASSIRTSSSTDTQYF.

This clonotype showed up just once. A single base separates this from a much larger clone, so it may be a read error. This chain joins TRBV7-2 and TRBJ2-7; D might be TRBD1 (6 bases). The germline V gene encodes CDR1 SGHTA and CDR2 FQGNSA. The CDR3 is made up of 14 amino acids. The CDR3 loop is CASNLVQGPYEQYF. The CDR3 bases are TGTGCCAGCAACTTAGTTCAGGGGCCCTACGAGCAGTACTTC. The full variable domain, completed using reference TRBV7-2 and TRBJ2-7, is GAGVSQSPSNKVTEKGKDVELRCDPISGHTALYWYRQSLGQGLEFLIYFQGNSAPDKSGLPSDRFSAERTGGSVSTLTIQRTQQEDSAVYLCASNLVQGPYEQYFGPGTRLTVT.

The chain is built from TRBV7-9 and TRBJ1-2; tentative D call: TRBD1 (5 bases). Germline-derived CDR1 and CDR2 are SEHNR and FQNEAQ (reference sequence). Trimming stripped 0 bases from V and 4 bases from J, with 18 bases between. This CDR3 has 17 residues. Written as DNA, the CDR3 is TGTGCCAGCAGCTTAGCCTTCAATCGGGGTGGGGCCTATGGCTACACCTTC. Its protein is CASSLAFNRGGAYGYTF.

On this clonotype itself: Relative to the germline gene, one junction end is altered; a read error may explain this. The gene calls are TRBV7-7 and TRBJ2-1, with 7 bases matching TRBD2. Germline CDR1 reads SSHAT; CDR2 reads FNYEAQ (reference sequence). There are 14 residues in the CDR3. The CDR3 nucleotides are TGTGCTAGCAGCTTAGGGCGGGAGAACAATGAGCAGTTCTTC. It translates to CASSLGRENNEQFF.

V usage is TRBV20-1 and J usage is TRBJ2-7; D is unclear. The CDR3 contains 12 residues. Germline V gives CDR1 DFQATT, CDR2 SNEGSKA (reference sequence). Trimming left V 5 bases short and J 3 bases short, with 11 bases between. The CDR3 DNA sequence: TGCAGTGCTCCCGACTTCAACTACGAGCAGTACTTC. This translates into CSAPDFNYEQYF.

This clonotype appeared a few times. The chain has TRBV10-2 and TRBJ2-1; D perhaps matches TRBD2 (6 bases). This CDR3 is built from 18 residues. Trimming took off 4 bases at V and 0 bases at J, with 19 bases between the two ends. Germline CDR1 and CDR2: WSHSY and SAAADI. Written as DNA, the CDR3 is TGCGCCAGCAGTGGGACGACGTTGGGGGGTAGCTCCTACAATGAGCAGTTCTTC. Encoded protein: CASSGTTLGGSSYNEQFF.

The chain employs TRBV27 and TRBJ2-3, with 8 bases fitting TRBD2. V lost 3 bases, J lost 1 base, and 9 bases stayed unmatched. CDR3 length: 17 residues. CDR1 MNHEY and CDR2 SMNVEV come from the germline V gene (reference sequence). CDR3 nucleotide sequence: TGTGCCAGCAGTTTCGGGGGCTCGCGGGGGGGCACAGATACGCAGTATTTT. This codes for CASSFGGSRGGTDTQYF.

This clonotype appeared many times. At one end, the junction sequence differs from germline, possibly due to a read error. This chain links TRBV5-1 with TRBJ1-1; D gene unclear. The CDR3 contains 13 residues. Germline V gene lookup returns CDR1 SGHRS and CDR2 YFSETQ. The CDR3 DNA sequence: TGTGCCAGCAGCTTAACAGCGAACACTGAAGCTTTCTTT. It specifies CASSLTANTEAFF.

This clonotype was picked up a small number of times. V usage is TRBV7-6 and J usage is TRBJ1-1; D is perhaps TRBD1 (5 bases). The CDR3 spans 14 residues. V lost 2 bases and J 3 bases, leaving 10 bases between the germline ends. Looked up from germline, CDR1 is SGHVS and CDR2 is FNYEAQ. CDR3 region: CASSLPTGDTEAFF. In DNA form, the CDR3 reads TGTGCCAGCAGCTTACCTACAGGAGACACTGAAGCTTTCTTT.

The gene calls are TRBV9 and TRBJ2-1; 8 bases align to TRBD2. With 0 bases clipped from V and 5 bases from J, the junction kept 4 bases outside the gene matches. Germline assignment: CDR1 SGDLS and CDR2 YYNGEE. The CDR3 consists of 15 residues. The CDR3 DNA is TGTGCCAGCAGCGTAGCGGGGGGGCTCCACAATGAGCAGTTCTTC. It yields the protein CASSVAGGLHNEQFF.

The J gene is TRBJ1-2, the V gene TRBV10-2; 10 nucleotides agree with TRBD1. V dropped 7 bases and J dropped 1; count of bases not matched to a gene: 9. This CDR3 has 16 residues. CDR1 is WSHSY and CDR2 is SAAADI in the germline V gene. The CDR3 DNA reads TGCGCCAGCACCCAGGACAGGGGGGGTGATAACTATGGCTACACCTTC. Protein: CASTQDRGGDNYGYTF.

V gene TRBV3-1 combines with J gene TRBJ1-1, with D perhaps matching TRBD1 (6 bases). Germline CDR1 is LGHDT and CDR2 is YNNKEL (reference sequence). CDR3 length: 12 amino acids. Trimming pared 1 base from V and 9 bases from J, leaving 9 bases between. CDR3 sequence (DNA): TGTGCCAGCAGCCAAGCTGGACAGAAAGCTTTCTTT. Protein product: CASSQAGQKAFF.

The chain recombines TRBV10-1 with TRBJ1-5; D is possibly TRBD1 (6 bases). Germline V gene lookup returns CDR1 WNHNN and CDR2 SYGVQD (reference sequence). CDR3 length equals 14 residues. Trimming stripped 5 bases from V and 4 bases from J, with 12 bases between. Here the CDR3 DNA reads TGCGCCAGCAGTACAGGGTCCCCAAATCAGCCCCAGCATTTT. It specifies CASSTGSPNQPQHF.

With regard to this clonotype: At one of its ends the junction is not consistent with the germline gene, which may arise from a read error. V is TRBV12-3 or TRBV12-4 and J is TRBJ2-5, with 9 bases that match TRBD2. There are 16 residues in the CDR3. CDR3 protein: CASSFYSGGGWETRYF. DNA for the CDR3: TGTGCCAGCAGTTTTTATAGCGGGGGAGGATGGGAGACCCGGTACTTC.

The chain has TRBV7-9 and TRBJ2-2, with 11 bases aligning to TRBD2. The germline gives CDR1 SEHNR, CDR2 FQNEAQ (reference sequence). With 6 bases clipped from V and 1 base from J, the junction kept 4 bases outside the gene matches. The CDR3 loop spans 16 amino acids. CDR3: CASRSLAGGNTGELFF. Written as DNA, the CDR3 is TGTGCCAGCAGGTCTCTAGCGGGGGGGAACACCGGGGAGCTGTTTTTT.

CDR3 amino acids: CSAPSRHRNEQFF. As DNA, the CDR3 is TGCAGTGCCCCCTCCCGACATCGAAATGAGCAGTTCTTC. The chain has TRBV20-1 and TRBJ2-1; D unresolved. This CDR3 comprises 13 residues. CDR1 is DFQATT, CDR2 SNEGSKA, per germline (reference sequence). V was cut by 6 bases and J by 7 bases, with 16 bases left in between.

This chain connects TRBV3-1 to TRBJ2-1; TRBD2 agrees at 11 bases. With the DNA end fitting TRBJ2-7 better, the J assignment may be wrong. CDR3 length: 16 residues. Germline assignment: CDR1 LGHDT and CDR2 YNNKEL (reference sequence). CDR3 nucleotides: TGTGCCAGCAGCCAAGTACTAGCGGGGGCTTACAATGAGCAGTACTTC. Translating it yields CASSQVLAGAYNEQYF.

The chain employs TRBV10-3 and TRBJ2-5; tentative D call: TRBD1 (6 bases). CDR1 is ENHRY and CDR2 is SYGVKD in the germline V gene. The length of the CDR3 is 14 residues. The V end lost 3 bases, the J end lost 5 bases, and 13 bases lay between the germline ends. The CDR3 DNA sequence: TGTGCCATCAGTGAAGGACAGACGGGCGAGACCCAGTACTTC. Translated: CAISEGQTGETQYF.

This chain uses TRBV27 with TRBJ2-7; TRBD2 matches 11 bases. The V gene end was trimmed by 5 bases and the J gene end by 3 bases; junction bases not matched to a gene: 6. Per the germline V gene, CDR1 is MNHEY and CDR2 is SMNVEV (reference sequence). The CDR3 contains 15 residues. CDR3 sequence reads: CASSPTTSGGYEQYF. The CDR3 DNA reads as TGTGCCAGCAGTCCCACCACTAGCGGGGGCTACGAGCAGTACTTC.